Listed below are T cell receptor beta chains from one sample, sequenced in a study of T-cell reconstitution after alpha-beta-depleted transplantation in children. TCRdb processed the PCR reads anew with MiXCR; each CDR3 protein has one entry. Of 500,000 to 650,000 distinct CDR3 sequences in the sample, around 10% were seen once. The sample here was PBMCs, mostly from graft donor cells, taken 180 days after TCRalphabeta/CD19-depleted stem cell transplant. Source of these receptors: a female patient aged 2-15 years who had a stem cell transplant for aplastic anemia, so the T cells may come from the graft donor. The CDR3 runs from the conserved cysteine through the conserved F or W. Each record gives: CDR3 DNA, CDR3 protein, V gene, clone size, D gene, J gene. D genes are given only for firm matches. Expanded clones get a size class; other rows say once, few or many, or leave the size out.

cdr3_nt: TGTGCCAGCAGCTTAGGCGGCAGTATCCCAGATACGCAGTATTTT; cdr3_aa: CASSLGGSIPDTQYF; v_call: TRBV11-3; clone_size: few; d_call: NA; j_call: TRBJ2-3
cdr3_nt: TGCGCCAGCAGCAACACCCGGACAGGGGGGAATGAGCAGTTCTTC; cdr3_aa: CASSNTRTGGNEQFF; v_call: TRBV10-1; clone_size: NA; d_call: TRBD1; j_call: TRBJ2-1
cdr3_nt: TGTGCCACCAGTTCCTTTTACAATGAGCAGTTCTTC; cdr3_aa: CATSSFYNEQFF; v_call: TRBV24-1; clone_size: NA; d_call: NA; j_call: TRBJ2-1
cdr3_nt: TGTGCCAGCAGTTTAAGACAGCTTAATGAAAAACTGTTTTTT; cdr3_aa: CASSLRQLNEKLFF; v_call: TRBV12-3/TRBV12-4; clone_size: few; d_call: NA; j_call: TRBJ1-4
cdr3_nt: TGTGCCAGCAGTTTGAGACTTGACAGGCCCGCGGTACGCTACGAGCAGTACTTC; cdr3_aa: CASSLRLDRPAVRYEQYF; v_call: TRBV27; clone_size: NA; d_call: NA; j_call: TRBJ2-7
cdr3_nt: TGTGCCAGCAGCCCCTGGGACAGGCCGACCTACGAGCAGTACTTC; cdr3_aa: CASSPWDRPTYEQYF; v_call: TRBV14; clone_size: few; d_call: TRBD1; j_call: TRBJ2-7
cdr3_nt: TGTGCCAGCAGCTGGTCGGTGGATACGCAGTATTTT; cdr3_aa: CASSWSVDTQYF; v_call: TRBV13; clone_size: NA; d_call: NA; j_call: TRBJ2-3
cdr3_nt: TGTGCCAGCAGCTTGGAACGGCTAGCGGGAGGGGTGATAAAGACCCAGTACTTC; cdr3_aa: CASSLERLAGGVIKTQYF; v_call: TRBV5-4; clone_size: few; d_call: TRBD2; j_call: TRBJ2-5
cdr3_nt: TGTGCCAGCGGAGTAGCGGGAGTTTGGACCGGGGAGCTGTTTTTT; cdr3_aa: CASGVAGVWTGELFF; v_call: TRBV7-9; clone_size: NA; d_call: TRBD2; j_call: TRBJ2-2
cdr3_nt: TGTGCCAGCAATTCCGCGGTCGTTGGTACTGAAGCTTTCTTT; cdr3_aa: CASNSAVVGTEAFF; v_call: TRBV6-2/TRBV6-3; clone_size: few; d_call: NA; j_call: TRBJ1-1
cdr3_nt: TGTGCCAGCAGTTTTTACGGACAGGGGGGACCCCCGCAGTATTTT; cdr3_aa: CASSFYGQGGPPQYF; v_call: TRBV28; clone_size: NA; d_call: TRBD1; j_call: TRBJ2-3
cdr3_nt: TGTGCCAGCAGAGGCGGGAGGGCCCGGGAAGAGACCCAGTACTTC; cdr3_aa: CASRGGRAREETQYF; v_call: TRBV21-1; clone_size: few; d_call: NA; j_call: TRBJ2-5
cdr3_nt: TGCGCCAGCAGTCGTAGCGGAACTCAAGAGACCCAGTACTTC; cdr3_aa: CASSRSGTQETQYF; v_call: TRBV5-1; clone_size: NA; d_call: NA; j_call: TRBJ2-5
cdr3_nt: TGCGCCAGCAGCTTGTTGGGACAGGACAATGAGCAGTTCTTC; cdr3_aa: CASSLLGQDNEQFF; v_call: TRBV5-1; clone_size: many; d_call: TRBD1; j_call: TRBJ2-1
cdr3_nt: TGTGCCAGCAGCTTCCCTAGCGGGAGGGCCGGCGGGGAGCTGTTTTTT; cdr3_aa: CASSFPSGRAGGELFF; v_call: TRBV5-4; clone_size: NA; d_call: TRBD2; j_call: TRBJ2-2
cdr3_nt: TGTGCCAGCAGCCGACAAGTCCTGAGGGAAGATACGCAGTATTTT; cdr3_aa: CASSRQVLREDTQYF; v_call: TRBV7-2; clone_size: many; d_call: NA; j_call: TRBJ2-3
cdr3_nt: TGTGCCAGCAGTTCCAAGGGGGCGACTAATGAAAAACTGTTTTTT; cdr3_aa: CASSSKGATNEKLFF; v_call: TRBV6-5; clone_size: few; d_call: TRBD1; j_call: TRBJ1-4
cdr3_nt: TGCGCCCTCAGGCTAGCGGGAGAGACAGATACGCAGTATTTT; cdr3_aa: CALRLAGETDTQYF; v_call: TRBV20-1; clone_size: few; d_call: TRBD2; j_call: TRBJ2-3
cdr3_nt: TGTGCCACCAGCCACGAGGGTGGCGGGGAGCTGTTTTTT; cdr3_aa: CATSHEGGGELFF; v_call: TRBV15; clone_size: NA; d_call: NA; j_call: TRBJ2-2
cdr3_nt: TGTGCCAGCAGTGAGCGAGGGCAAACAGATACGCAGTATTTT; cdr3_aa: CASSERGQTDTQYF; v_call: TRBV25-1; clone_size: few; d_call: NA; j_call: TRBJ2-3
cdr3_nt: TGTGCCTGGAATTACTTTAGCACGGAGACCCAGTACTTC; cdr3_aa: CAWNYFSTETQYF; v_call: TRBV30; clone_size: few; d_call: NA; j_call: TRBJ2-5
cdr3_nt: TGTGCCAGTGGGGGTGGGGTACTTACAGGGGGCAGAGAGACCCAGTACTTC; cdr3_aa: CASGGGVLTGGRETQYF; v_call: TRBV6-1; clone_size: many; d_call: TRBD1; j_call: TRBJ2-5
cdr3_nt: TGCAGTGCTACCCGGACACGCAACACCGGGGAGCTGTTTTTT; cdr3_aa: CSATRTRNTGELFF; v_call: TRBV20-1; clone_size: many; d_call: NA; j_call: TRBJ2-2
cdr3_nt: TGTGCCAGCAGCCCCTCCCCGGGACCAGAAGAGACCCAGTACTTC; cdr3_aa: CASSPSPGPEETQYF; v_call: TRBV5-5; clone_size: many; d_call: NA; j_call: TRBJ2-5
cdr3_nt: TGTGCCATCAGGAGACAGGGGACGAACACCGGGGAGCTGTTTTTT; cdr3_aa: CAIRRQGTNTGELFF; v_call: TRBV10-3; clone_size: NA; d_call: TRBD1; j_call: TRBJ2-2
cdr3_nt: TGCAGTGCTAGAGAGGGACTAGCGGGAGAAGGCACAGATACGCAGTATTTT; cdr3_aa: CSAREGLAGEGTDTQYF; v_call: TRBV20-1; clone_size: NA; d_call: TRBD2; j_call: TRBJ2-3
cdr3_nt: TGCAGTGCTGAGGGAGACACAGGTTCTAACTATGGCTACACCTTC; cdr3_aa: CSAEGDTGSNYGYTF; v_call: TRBV20-1; clone_size: few; d_call: NA; j_call: TRBJ1-2
cdr3_nt: TGTGCCAGCAGTTTCGGGACAGGAACCTTCCAGAGGGACATTCAGTACTTC; cdr3_aa: CASSFGTGTFQRDIQYF; v_call: TRBV6-5; clone_size: NA; d_call: TRBD1; j_call: TRBJ2-4
cdr3_nt: TGCAGCGTTGATGGGGGGTACCAAGAGACCCAGTACTTC; cdr3_aa: CSVDGGYQETQYF; v_call: TRBV29-1; clone_size: many; d_call: NA; j_call: TRBJ2-5
cdr3_nt: TGTGCCAGCAGTTCCCCACGTTCGGACAGGGGGCGTCGAAGTATCCCCACAGATACGCAGTATTTT; cdr3_aa: CASSSPRSDRGRRSIPTDTQYF; v_call: TRBV28; clone_size: NA; d_call: TRBD1; j_call: TRBJ2-3
cdr3_nt: TGCGCCAGTAAGGGACAGTTTAATGAAAAACTGTTTTTT; cdr3_aa: CASKGQFNEKLFF; v_call: TRBV5-1; clone_size: many; d_call: TRBD1; j_call: TRBJ1-4
cdr3_nt: TGTGCCGGACAGGGACAAAGCTACAATGAGCAGTTCTTC; cdr3_aa: CAGQGQSYNEQFF; v_call: TRBV7-2; clone_size: few; d_call: TRBD1; j_call: TRBJ2-1
cdr3_nt: TGTGCCAGCCACAGAGCGGGAGGGCCGGTCACCGGGGAGCTGTTTTTT; cdr3_aa: CASHRAGGPVTGELFF; v_call: TRBV7-8; clone_size: NA; d_call: TRBD2; j_call: TRBJ2-2
cdr3_nt: TGTGCCAGCAGTTTATCGGGCAGGCAGAGTGAAAAACTGTTTTTT; cdr3_aa: CASSLSGRQSEKLFF; v_call: TRBV28; clone_size: many; d_call: NA; j_call: TRBJ1-4
cdr3_nt: TGCAGTGCTAGGGGCGGGTCCAGGGATACGCAGTATTTT; cdr3_aa: CSARGGSRDTQYF; v_call: TRBV20-1; clone_size: few; d_call: NA; j_call: TRBJ2-3
cdr3_nt: TGCGCCAGCAATGAGGGCAGGAGGGCTTTCTTT; cdr3_aa: CASNEGRRAFF; v_call: TRBV5-1; clone_size: many; d_call: NA; j_call: TRBJ1-1
cdr3_nt: TGTGCCAGCAGCCTCAGCCCGGGGGCGAACAACTATGGCTACACCTTC; cdr3_aa: CASSLSPGANNYGYTF; v_call: TRBV11-2; clone_size: NA; d_call: NA; j_call: TRBJ1-2
cdr3_nt: TGTGCCAGCAGTTTAATGGATACGCAGTATTTT; cdr3_aa: CASSLMDTQYF; v_call: TRBV12-3/TRBV12-4; clone_size: many; d_call: NA; j_call: TRBJ2-3